Each of the 30 T cell receptor beta chains below was sequenced from the same sample in a study of blood T cells in healthy people across ages. Through a sample-barcoded 5' primer and a J-beta primer mix, a second PCR was run for 7 to 11 cycles. TCRdb used MiXCR to reprocess the 5' RACE reads, holding one entry per CDR3 protein. The table lists roughly 1,300,000 distinct CDR3 sequences, roughly 59% of them singletons. The source material was blood. These receptors came from a man aged 18 to 29 in good health.

J is TRBJ2-3 and V is TRBV6-1, with D possibly TRBD1 on 6 matching bases. Trimming pared 10 bases from V and 3 bases from J, leaving 17 bases between. The germline V gene encodes CDR1 MNHNS and CDR2 SASEGT. There are 14 residues in the CDR3. CDR3: CATSRGRGTDTQYF. CDR3 in DNA: TGTGCCACGAGTCGGGGCAGGGGTACAGATACGCAGTATTTT.

V usage is TRBV20-1 and J usage is TRBJ1-2; TRBD1 aligns across 7 bases. The length of the CDR3 is 11 residues. Trimming cost V 6 bases and J 12 bases; bases outside gene matches: 10. CDR1 is DFQATT, CDR2 SNEGSKA, per germline (reference sequence). The CDR3 sequence: CSAQGGEGHTF. The CDR3 coding sequence is TGCAGTGCCCAAGGGGGCGAGGGCCACACCTTC.

Comments on this clonotype: A read error may explain this, as a much larger clone is one base away. The chain couples TRBV27 to TRBJ2-7; D remains unclear. CDR1 is MNHEY, CDR2 SMNVEV, per germline (reference sequence). Trimming stripped 7 bases from V and 3 bases from J, with 7 bases between. The length of the CDR3 is 11 residues. The CDR3 sequence: CASKTLYEQYF. The DNA for the CDR3 is TGTGCCAGCAAAACCCTCTACGAGCAGTACTTC.

The chain links TRBV27 to TRBJ2-3; maybe TRBD2 (5 bases). Deletions cut 2 bases from V and 6 bases from J, with 9 bases between. In germline, CDR1 is MNHEY, CDR2 SMNVEV (reference sequence). The length of the CDR3 is 13 residues. This chain's CDR3 is CASSLEGWDTQYF. The CDR3 DNA is TGTGCCAGCAGTTTAGAGGGTTGGGATACGCAGTATTTT.

V usage is TRBV5-8 and J usage is TRBJ2-1, with D perhaps being TRBD1 or TRBD2 (6 bases each). Between the trimmed V and J ends, which lost 2 bases and 5 bases, there was a span of 14 bases. This CDR3 comprises 15 residues. Germline V gives CDR1 SGHTS, CDR2 YDEGEE. The CDR3 sequence is CASSFGGRGNNEQFF. CDR3 nucleotides: TGTGCCAGCAGCTTCGGGGGAAGGGGGAACAATGAGCAGTTCTTC. Variable domain in full (rest from reference TRBV5-8 and TRBJ2-1): EAGVTQSPTHLIKTRGQQATLRCSPISGHTSVYWYQQALGLGLQFLLWYDEGEERNRGNFPPRFSGRQFPNYSSELNVNALELEDSALYLCASSFGGRGNNEQFFGPGTRLTVL.

This chain joins TRBV9 and TRBJ2-3, with 8 bases identical to TRBD2. From germline, CDR1 is SGDLS and CDR2 YYNGEE. This CDR3 contains 15 residues. V trimming: 0 bases; J trimming: 5 bases; junction bases outside the gene matches: 5. CDR3: CASSVEGTSIDTQYF. CDR3 in DNA: TGTGCCAGCAGCGTAGAGGGGACTAGTATAGATACGCAGTATTTT.

The chain has TRBV27 and TRBJ1-2; possibly TRBD1 for D (6 bases). V was trimmed by 11 bases and J by 5 bases, leaving 15 bases between them. The germline gives CDR1 MNHEY, CDR2 SMNVEV (reference sequence). This CDR3 is built from 12 residues. CDR3 bases: TGTGCCGCCCGGGGGCAGGGTTATGGCTACACCTTC. Translated: CAARGQGYGYTF.

The chain links TRBV10-3 to TRBJ2-7, with 7 nucleotides matching TRBD1. The CDR3 length is 15 residues. Germline assignment: CDR1 ENHRY and CDR2 SYGVKD. The V and J ends lost 6 bases and 1 base, in that order; junction bases with no gene match: 9. CDR3 protein: CAISDESGGSYEQYF. Here the CDR3 DNA reads TGTGCCATCAGCGATGAATCAGGGGGTTCCTACGAGCAGTACTTC.

V and J are TRBV4-2 and TRBJ1-4, with 9 bases aligning to TRBD1. CDR1 LGHNA and CDR2 YNFKEQ come from the germline V gene. Trimming took 0 bases from V and 5 from J; bases not matched to a gene: 4. This CDR3 region has 16 residues. CDR3 sequence: CASSQDPGQGNEKLFF. The CDR3 DNA reads TGTGCCAGCAGCCAAGATCCGGGACAGGGAAATGAAAAACTGTTTTTT.

The chain has TRBV29-1 and TRBJ2-3; D uncertain. V lost 3 bases and J 2 bases, leaving 12 bases between the germline ends. The CDR3 sequence is 14 residues long. The V gene's germline CDR1 is SQVTM and CDR2 ANQGSEA. CDR3: CSVDRAANTDTQYF. CDR3 DNA sequence: TGCAGCGTTGATAGGGCAGCTAACACAGATACGCAGTATTTT.

This clonotype was seen only a few times. The chain is built from TRBV5-1 and TRBJ2-7; D might be TRBD1 (5 bases). This CDR3 has 14 amino acids. Germline lookup yields CDR1 SGHRS and CDR2 YFSETQ. Trimming shortened V by 0 bases and J by 3 bases, and 10 bases separated the two germline ends. The CDR3 region is CASSLVQEGYEQYF. The CDR3 DNA reads as TGCGCCAGCAGCTTGGTACAGGAAGGCTACGAGCAGTACTTC.

This clonotype was detected only a few times. The chain recombines TRBV29-1 with TRBJ2-1; 11 positions match TRBD2. CDR1 SQVTM and CDR2 ANQGSEA come from the germline V gene. The J segment lost 5 bases and the V segment lost 8 bases, leaving 5 bases of the junction unmatched. This CDR3 is 13 amino acids long. The DNA for the CDR3 is TGCAGCCTTAGCGGGAGGGCACACAATGAGCAGTTCTTC. Translated: CSLSGRAHNEQFF.

The J gene is TRBJ1-5, the V gene TRBV10-3; a possible D gene is TRBD1 (6 bases). CDR1 and CDR2 (germline): ENHRY, SYGVKD. There are 15 residues in the CDR3. The V end lost 9 bases, the J end lost 0 bases, and 15 bases lay between the germline ends. The CDR3 DNA reads as TGTGCCATTGCGACAAACAGGGATAGCAATCAGCCCCAGCATTTT. Its protein is CAIATNRDSNQPQHF.

The chain uses TRBV5-1 and TRBJ2-7, with TRBD1 identical over 8 bases. The V and J ends lost 4 bases and 3 bases, in that order; junction bases with no gene match: 9. CDR3 length: 15 residues. In germline, CDR1 is SGHRS, CDR2 YFSETQ. The CDR3 spells CASSPDREYVYEQYF. The CDR3 region has the DNA TGCGCCAGCAGCCCGGACAGGGAATATGTCTACGAGCAGTACTTC.

This clonotype appeared a few times. The chain carries TRBV6-1 and TRBJ2-5, with D possibly TRBD1 on 8 matching bases. V lost 6 bases to trimming and J lost 6 bases, with 17 bases between them. The CDR3 loop spans 14 amino acids. Germline-derived CDR1 and CDR2 are MNHNS and SASEGT. In nucleotides, the CDR3 is TGTGCCAGCAGCCAGGACAGGGACTACCAGACCCAGTACTTC. Residues: CASSQDRDYQTQYF.

This rearrangement joins TRBV4-1 to TRBJ1-5; tentative D call: TRBD1 (5 bases). V was clipped by 2 bases and J by 6 bases, with 11 bases between them. The CDR3 has 14 residues. Germline assignment: CDR1 MGHRA and CDR2 YSYEKL. In DNA form, the CDR3 reads TGCGCCAGCAGCCAACAGGGTATTGGTCAGCCCCAGCATTTT. It specifies CASSQQGIGQPQHF.

CDR3 amino acids: CASSLTENNYGYTF. The CDR3 bases are TGCGCCAGCAGCTTGACAGAAAATAACTATGGCTACACCTTC. The chain couples TRBV5-1 to TRBJ1-2; D ambiguous. Between the trimmed V and J ends, which lost 1 base and 1 base, there was a span of 8 bases. CDR3 size: 14 residues. CDR1 and CDR2 from the germline V gene are SGHRS and YFSETQ.

The chain joins TRBV12-3 or TRBV12-4 to TRBJ2-1; D not certain. The length of the CDR3 is 12 residues. Trimming removed 5 bases from V and 9 bases from J, with 11 bases in between. CDR3 DNA: TGTGCCAGCAGTCCCTCGGGTAGTGAGCAGTTCTTC. Translation gives CASSPSGSEQFF.

The gene calls are TRBV24-1 and TRBJ2-2, with a possible D match to TRBD2 (6 bases). CDR1 and CDR2 (germline): KGHDR, SFDVKD. This CDR3 has 13 residues. V was pared by 9 bases and J by 3 bases, with 10 bases between. For the CDR3, the DNA is TGTGCCACCGCGGGAAGTTACACCGGGGAGCTGTTTTTT. Encoded protein: CATAGSYTGELFF.

With regard to this clonotype: A read error may account for a junction end that differs from germline. The J gene is TRBJ2-4, the V gene TRBV10-3; 11 positions match TRBD2. In germline, CDR1 is ENHRY, CDR2 SYGVKD. The CDR3 is made up of 14 amino acids. CDR3 sequence: CALSSDGTSGEQYF. DNA of the CDR3: TGTGCCCTCAGCTCAGATGGGACTAGCGGTGAGCAGTACTTC.

The rearrangement links TRBV3-1 to TRBJ2-1, with 9 bases matching TRBD2. Germline V gene lookup returns CDR1 LGHDT and CDR2 YNNKEL (reference sequence). The CDR3 spans 16 residues. After removal of 5 bases from V and 2 bases from J, the junction contained 7 bases not matched to a gene. CDR3 DNA sequence: TGTGCCAGCAGCAACCGAGCGGGAGGAACCTACAATGAGCAGTTCTTC. This codes for CASSNRAGGTYNEQFF.

The chain combines TRBV11-2 with TRBJ2-7, with D perhaps TRBD1 or TRBD2 (7 bases each). Trimming shortened V by 5 bases and J by 5 bases, and 22 bases separated the two germline ends. CDR3 size: 16 residues. The germline CDR1 and CDR2 sequences are SGHAT and FQNNGV. The CDR3 DNA is TGTGCCAGCAGCCCGTCCCTGGGGCAGGGGGGGAACGAGCAGTACTTC. Translation: CASSPSLGQGGNEQYF.

The rearrangement links TRBV15 to TRBJ2-3; the D gene could be TRBD1 or TRBD2 (5 bases each). This CDR3 has 14 amino acids. V lost 0 bases, J lost 8 bases, and 12 bases lay in between. Germline V lookup: CDR1 LNHNV, CDR2 YYDKDF (reference sequence). The CDR3 nucleotides read TGTGCCACCAGCAGAGAGCCGGGGCGCGGTACGCAGTATTTT. It yields the protein CATSREPGRGTQYF.

CDR3 loop: CASSEFVGREGNYEQYF. DNA for the CDR3: TGTGCCAGCAGTGAGTTTGTTGGGAGGGAAGGGAACTACGAGCAGTACTTC. The genes are TRBV25-1 and TRBJ2-4, with 7 bases matching TRBD2. The closer fit of TRBJ2-7 to the DNA end suggests the J call may be wrong. The CDR3 runs 17 residues. CDR1 and CDR2 from the germline V gene are MGHDK and SYGVNS.

The count of this clonotype is one. This chain uses TRBV20-1 with TRBJ2-4; 7 bases agree with TRBD1. The DNA end is more similar to TRBJ2-7, so the J call may be wrong. This CDR3 contains 14 residues. Per the germline V gene, CDR1 is DFQATT and CDR2 is SNEGSKA (reference sequence). Written as DNA, the CDR3 is TGCAGTGCTAGTCTCTCGGGACAGACCTACGAGCAGTACTTC. It translates to CSASLSGQTYEQYF.

This sequence joins TRBV2 and TRBJ2-3; 11 positions agree with TRBD2. The CDR3 extends over 15 amino acids. V lost 6 bases to trimming and J lost 6 bases; unmatched junction nucleotides: 8. From germline, CDR1 is SNHLY and CDR2 FYNNEI. CDR3 sequence: CASSGLAGGVDTQYF. DNA for the CDR3: TGTGCCAGCAGCGGTCTAGCGGGGGGTGTCGATACGCAGTATTTT. The full variable domain, in which reference TRBV2 and TRBJ2-3 provide the parts outside the CDR3, is EPEVTQTPSHQVTQMGQEVILRCVPISNHLYFYWYRQILGQKVEFLVSFYNNEISEKSEIFDDQFSVERPDGSNFTLKIRSTKLEDSAMYFCASSGLAGGVDTQYFGPGTRLTVL.

This rearrangement joins TRBV9 to TRBJ1-4; 7 nucleotides agree with TRBD1. The CDR3 runs 15 residues. Trimming at V came to 4 bases and at J to 4 bases, leaving 7 bases not matched to a gene. CDR1 and CDR2 (germline): SGDLS, YYNGEE. The DNA of the CDR3 is TGTGCCAGCAGCACCTCGACAGGGATTAATGAAAAACTGTTTTTT. It specifies CASSTSTGINEKLFF.

This clonotype was seen ten or more times. CDR3 protein: CASSEALAGAKNIQYF. CDR3 DNA: TGTGCCAGCAGTGAAGCGCTAGCGGGAGCCAAAAACATTCAGTACTTC. The chain links TRBV6-1 to TRBJ2-4; 8 positions match TRBD2. V trimming: 0 bases; J trimming: 0 bases; junction bases outside the gene matches: 1. Germline V lookup: CDR1 MNHNS, CDR2 SASEGT. This CDR3 spans 16 amino acids.

This chain uses TRBV4-1 with TRBJ2-1; D is uncertain. The CDR3 has 13 amino acids. Germline lookup yields CDR1 MGHRA and CDR2 YSYEKL. The V and J ends lost 1 base and 9 bases respectively, with 10 bases between them. CDR3 nucleotides: TGCGCCAGCAGCCAAGTACTACCAGGTGAGCAGTTCTTC. Protein sequence: CASSQVLPGEQFF.

The rearrangement links TRBV29-1 to TRBJ2-2, with 10 bases lining up with TRBD1. The CDR3 covers 17 residues. The V segment lost 7 bases and the J segment 0 bases; nucleotides outside the gene matches: 11. Germline V CDR1 and CDR2: SQVTM, ANQGSEA. CDR3 sequence: CSGGKDRGQANTGELFF. The CDR3 DNA is TGCAGCGGGGGGAAAGACAGGGGGCAAGCGAACACCGGGGAGCTGTTTTTT.